This TCR beta chain was recorded in a study of neoadjuvant anti-PD-1 for oral cavity cancer. Turning to the study itself: Nivolumab at 3 mg/kg was mostly given biweekly, three to four doses, pre-surgery. Non-progressing patients received a fourth nivolumab dose near day 43, then surgery on days 50-56.

Time point specified: after neoadjuvant nivolumab, at surgical resection. Cohort: HPV-negative, locally advanced oral cavity squamous cell carcinoma patients. Profiling relied on immunoSEQ multiplex PCR, and the TCRdb table lists in-frame clones only, not all of them. The data show tens of thousands of clones, 70% to 90% seen once. The CDR3 spans 18 residues. V gave up 6 bases and J gave up 5 bases, with 25 bases separating them. CDR1 is SGHTA and CDR2 is FQGNSA in the germline V gene. This TCR came from a person aged 35-79 years with oral cavity squamous cell carcinoma. The material sequenced was PBMCs, taken after nivolumab (anti-PD-1) treatment. This rearrangement joins TRBV7-2 to TRBJ1-4; possible D gene TRBD1, 5 bases. DNA for the CDR3: TGTGCCAGCAGTCCTTACAGGACCCTCGTCCTTTCCAATGAAAAACTGTTTTTT. This sequence encodes CASSPYRTLVLSNEKLFF.